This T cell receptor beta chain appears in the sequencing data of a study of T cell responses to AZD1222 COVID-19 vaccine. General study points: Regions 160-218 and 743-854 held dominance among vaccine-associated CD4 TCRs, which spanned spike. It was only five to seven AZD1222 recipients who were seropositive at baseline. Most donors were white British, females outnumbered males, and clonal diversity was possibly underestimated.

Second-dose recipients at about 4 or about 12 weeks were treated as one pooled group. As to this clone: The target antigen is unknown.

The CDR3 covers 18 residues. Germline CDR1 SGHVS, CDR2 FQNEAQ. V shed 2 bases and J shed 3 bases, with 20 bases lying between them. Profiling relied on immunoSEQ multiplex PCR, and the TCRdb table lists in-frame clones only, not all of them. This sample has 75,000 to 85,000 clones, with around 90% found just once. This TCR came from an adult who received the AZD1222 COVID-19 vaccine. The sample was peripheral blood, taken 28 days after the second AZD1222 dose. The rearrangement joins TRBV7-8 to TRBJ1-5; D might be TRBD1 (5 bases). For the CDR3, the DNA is TGTGCCAGCAGCTTATTGTTCTCCGCCAACAGGCCCAATCAGCCCCAGCATTTT. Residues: CASSLLFSANRPNQPQHF.